Shown below are 5 T cell receptor beta chains from a single sample sequenced in a study of shared clonotypes between healthy human individuals. The assay was immunoSEQ multiplex PCR, and TCRdb's table has in-frame clones only and misses some. The sample carries about 490,000 clones, 65% to 80% recorded once. Sequenced material: PBMCs. These receptors were obtained from a woman in her thirties or forties in good health. Some clones in this sample may be carry-over from other donors' samples.

V and J are TRBV6-1 and TRBJ1-2; D is ambiguous. Germline-derived CDR1 and CDR2 are MNHNS and SASEGT. The V end was cut by 2 bases, the J end by 8 bases, with 6 bases between. The CDR3 contains 11 residues. CDR3 DNA sequence: TGTGCCAGCAGTGAAATTTCCGGCTACACCTTC. The encoded protein is CASSEISGYTF.

The V gene is TRBV19, the J gene TRBJ2-3; perhaps TRBD2 as D (8 bases). The CDR3 sequence is 17 residues long. V was cut by 6 bases and J by 0 bases, with 19 bases left in between. Looked up from germline, CDR1 is LNHDA and CDR2 is SQIVND (reference sequence). CDR3 coding DNA: TGTGCCAGTAGCCATTCGGGGGGGACAGCTAGCACAGATACGCAGTATTTT. Its translation: CASSHSGGTASTDTQYF.

CDR3 region: CASSFPPGSDEKLFF. The CDR3 bases are TGTGCCAGCAGCTTCCCCCCTGGGTCCGACGAAAAACTGTTTTTT. V usage is TRBV7-9 and J usage is TRBJ1-4, with D uncertain. CDR1 is SEHNR and CDR2 is FQNEAQ in the germline V gene (reference sequence). Trimming removed 3 bases at V and 8 bases at J, with 16 bases between. The CDR3 runs to 15 residues. Supplemented by reference TRBV7-9 and TRBJ1-4, the full variable domain reads DTGVSQNPRHKITKRGQNVTFRCDPISEHNRLYWYRQTLGQGPEFLTYFQNEAQLEKSRLLSDRFSAERPKGSFSTLEIQRTEQGDSAMYLCASSFPPGSDEKLFFGSGTQLSVL.

This clone appeared a single time. J is TRBJ1-3 and V is TRBV2; 7 bases map to TRBD1. The germline CDR1 and CDR2 sequences are SNHLY and FYNNEI. The length of the CDR3 is 15 residues. V was pared by 2 bases and J by 4 bases, with 5 bases of the junction left unmatched. Here the CDR3 DNA reads TGTGCCAGCAGTGAATCGACAGGGTACGGAAACACCATATATTTT. This gives the protein CASSESTGYGNTIYF.

Points on this clone: This sequence is one base from a far larger clone and is likely a read error. It is likely a read error, because the conserved phenylalanine at the end of the CDR3 is missing. V gene TRBV2 combines with J gene TRBJ1-5, with a possible D match to TRBD1 (6 bases). Trimming removed 2 bases from V and 5 bases from J, with 10 bases in between. The CDR3 is 14 amino acids. Germline CDR1 and CDR2: SNHLY and FYNNEI. The CDR3 nucleotides read TGTGCCAGCAGTGAATTGGACAGCGATCAGCCCCAGCATCTT. Protein sequence: CASSELDSDQPQHL.